This is a list of T cell receptor beta chains from one sample in a study of T cell responses to AZD1222 COVID-19 vaccine. Libraries were prepared by immunoSEQ multiplex PCR; TCRdb keeps only in-frame clonotypes and omits some of them. This sample carries about 120,000 clones, about 90% of them seen once, and the ten largest clones take around 1.5%. The sample consisted of peripheral blood, taken 28 days after the second AZD1222 dose. The receptor source for this set is an adult who received the AZD1222 COVID-19 vaccine. Each CDR3 is given with its conserved first and last residue. The order of the fields is D gene, J gene, V gene, clone size, CDR3 DNA, CDR3 protein. The D gene is left open where the match is weak. Rows may omit the clone size; those that give it use once, few, many or a size class.

TRBD2 TRBJ2-7 TRBV5-1 - TGCGCCAGCAGCTCGTGGACTAGCGGGATGGGTGAGCAGTACTTC CASSSWTSGMGEQYF
- TRBJ1-1 TRBV5-1 - TGCGCCAGCAGCTTGAAAGACACTGACACTGAAGCTTTCTTT CASSLKDTDTEAFF
TRBD1 TRBJ1-2 TRBV27 - TGTGCCAGCAGTTTTTCTGGGGTGCCCAACGACAGGGAAAGACGAGGCTACACCTTC CASSFSGVPNDRERRGYTF
TRBD2 TRBJ2-7 TRBV29-1 - TGCAGCACGACTAGCGGGAGTTACGAGCAGTACTTC CSTTSGSYEQYF
- TRBJ1-1 TRBV27 - TGTGCCAGCAGTCCCAACAGGGTGATGAACACTGAAGCTTTCTTT CASSPNRVMNTEAFF
- TRBJ2-1 TRBV12-3/TRBV12-4 - TGTGCCAGCAGCGGGAGATCCAATGAGCAGTTCTTC CASSGRSNEQFF
TRBD2 TRBJ2-1 TRBV2 - TGTGCCAGCAGTCAGAAGCGGGAGGCGCCCAACAATGAGCAGTTCTTC CASSQKREAPNNEQFF
TRBD2 TRBJ2-7 TRBV4-1 once TGCGCCAGCAGCCAAGGGAGCGGGAGTTACTCCTACGAGCAGTACTTC CASSQGSGSYSYEQYF
- TRBJ1-4 TRBV21-1 once TGTGCCAGCAGCAAAGGAGGGGGGCCTAGGGAAAAACTGTTTTTT CASSKGGGPREKLFF
- TRBJ1-2 TRBV7-9 once TGTGCCAGCAGCTTAGACGGGGAGGATGGCTACACCTTC CASSLDGEDGYTF
TRBD1 TRBJ2-3 TRBV29-1 - TGCAGCGTTGACAGTGACAGGGGTTCAGATACGCAGTATTTT CSVDSDRGSDTQYF
- TRBJ2-7 TRBV4-1 few TGCGCCAGCAGCGACATTTCCTACGAGCAGTACTTC CASSDISYEQYF
TRBD1 TRBJ1-5 TRBV10-3 - TGTGCCATCAGCCGACAGGGGGTGAGTCAGCCCCAGCATTTT CAISRQGVSQPQHF
TRBD2 TRBJ2-3 TRBV3-1/TRBV3-2 - TGTGCCAGCAGCCAAGGGACTAGCGGCACAGATACGCAGTATTTT CASSQGTSGTDTQYF
- TRBJ2-3 TRBV28 - TGTGCCAGCAGTTTGGGGAGCCTCTGGGATACGCAGTATTTT CASSLGSLWDTQYF
TRBD1 TRBJ2-5 TRBV3-1/TRBV3-2 - TGTGCCAGCAGCCAAGCTACCTGGACAGGGGAGACAGAGACCCAGTACTTC CASSQATWTGETETQYF
TRBD2 TRBJ2-5 TRBV6-2/TRBV6-3 - TGTGCCAGCAGTTTCTGGACTAGCGGGAGCCCAGAGACCCAGTACTTC CASSFWTSGSPETQYF
- TRBJ2-7 TRBV5-1 - TGCGCCAGCACCAGGGATGACTCCTACGAGCAGTACTTC CASTRDDSYEQYF
- TRBJ1-1 TRBV27 - TGTGCCAGCAGTTTCTCCCCGGGACGTGAAGCTTTCTTT CASSFSPGREAFF
- TRBJ2-1 TRBV19 - TGTGCCAGTAGTATTCGGGAGTCTTACAATGAGCAGTTCTTC CASSIRESYNEQFF
TRBD1 TRBJ1-4 TRBV10-3 - TGTGCCATCAGTCCCGGGACAGATAATGAAAAACTGTTTTTT CAISPGTDNEKLFF
- TRBJ1-2 TRBV6-6 - TGTGCCAGCAGTTACTCTGTCTCTTTTAACTATGGCTACACCTTC CASSYSVSFNYGYTF
- TRBJ2-5 TRBV7-3 - TGTGCCAGCAGCTTTGGTAGGAAAGAGACCCAGTACTTC CASSFGRKETQYF
- TRBJ2-1 TRBV6-5 - TGTGCCAGCAGGGATACAGGGACTGGGCGTAATGAGCAGTTCTTC CASRDTGTGRNEQFF
- TRBJ2-5 TRBV7-6 - TGTGCCAGCAGCCCAGGGGGTCTAGCGGTCCAAGAGACCCAGTACTTC CASSPGGLAVQETQYF
TRBD2 TRBJ2-5 TRBV5-1 - TGCGCCAGCAGCTTGGGTACTAGCGGTAAAGAGACCCAGTACTTC CASSLGTSGKETQYF
TRBD2 TRBJ2-1 TRBV7-8 once TGTGCCAGCAGCCCTTCCGGGACTAGCTCACCCAATGAGCAGTTCTTC CASSPSGTSSPNEQFF
- TRBJ2-7 TRBV10-2 - TGCGCCAGCAGTGACTTGTACGAGCAGTACTTC CASSDLYEQYF
TRBD1 TRBJ2-1 TRBV30 - TGTGCCTGGAGCGGACAGGGGGGCTCCTACAATGAGCAGTTCTTC CAWSGQGGSYNEQFF
TRBD2 TRBJ2-1 TRBV3-1/TRBV3-2 - TGTGCCAGCAGCCAGGCCGGGACTAGCGGCCCCCGGAGCTCCTACAATGAGCAGTTCTTC CASSQAGTSGPRSSYNEQFF
- TRBJ1-2 TRBV7-9 - TGTGCCAGCAGCTCTGAACAGGGTCTTAGCTATGGCTACACCTTC CASSSEQGLSYGYTF
- TRBJ1-2 TRBV9 - TGTGCCAGCAGCGTAGATCCAGGGATAAACTATGGCTACACCTTC CASSVDPGINYGYTF
TRBD1 TRBJ1-2 TRBV2 - TGTGCCAGCCGGGATCCGGGACAGAACACCTTC CASRDPGQNTF
TRBD2 TRBJ2-2 TRBV10-3 - TGTGCCATCAGTGAGTCGAGCGGGAGATATGGGGAGCTGTTTTTT CAISESSGRYGELFF
- TRBJ1-1 TRBV7-3 once TGTGCCAGCAGCACCCTCCTCAACACTGAAGCTTTCTTT CASSTLLNTEAFF
TRBD1 TRBJ1-1 TRBV19 - TGTGCCAGTAGTGTGGGACAGGCGGGGACCTTAGGAGCTTTCTTT CASSVGQAGTLGAFF
- TRBJ2-7 TRBV3-1/TRBV3-2 - TGTGCCAGCAGCCAAGGTCAGGACCCCGCCTACGAGCAGTACTTC CASSQGQDPAYEQYF
TRBD1 TRBJ2-7 TRBV6-2/TRBV6-3 - TGTGCCAGCAGTTACCCAGGGACAGGGGATGCCTACGAGCAGTACTTC CASSYPGTGDAYEQYF
- TRBJ2-7 TRBV28 - TGTGCCAGCAGTTTATGGGGCGACTCCTACGAGCAGTACTTC CASSLWGDSYEQYF
TRBD1 TRBJ1-4 TRBV19 - TGTGCCAGTAAGGGGGACAGAGATCCTAATGAAAAACTGTTTTTT CASKGDRDPNEKLFF
TRBD1 TRBJ2-5 TRBV5-7 - TGTGCCAGCAGCTCGACAGGGGGCGGAGAAGAGACCCAGTACTTC CASSSTGGGEETQYF
TRBD1 TRBJ1-5 TRBV19 - TGTGCCAGTAGTGTAACCGGGACAGACAATCAGCCCCAGCATTTT CASSVTGTDNQPQHF
- TRBJ2-7 TRBV12-3/TRBV12-4 - TGTGCCAGCAGTACTACTAGTTCCCACGAGCAGTACTTC CASSTTSSHEQYF
TRBD1 TRBJ1-3 TRBV3-1/TRBV3-2 - TGTGCCAGCAGCCCCAATGGTGGGGACAGGCTCTCTGGAAACACCATATATTTT CASSPNGGDRLSGNTIYF
- TRBJ2-7 TRBV28 once TGTGCCAGCAGTCGGACCCAACCCTACGAGCAGTACTTC CASSRTQPYEQYF
- TRBJ2-3 TRBV7-3 - TGTGCCAGCAGCTTAAACAGGGCTGGCACAGATACGCAGTATTTT CASSLNRAGTDTQYF
- TRBJ1-2 TRBV28 - TGTGCCATCCGGACGGATAACTATGGCTACACCTTC CAIRTDNYGYTF
TRBD1 TRBJ1-5 TRBV6-6 - TGTGCCAGCACCGGGACAGGGGACAATCAGCCCCAGCATTTT CASTGTGDNQPQHF
TRBD1 TRBJ1-5 TRBV2 - TGTGCCAGCAGTGTCGGGACAGGGACCCAGCATTTT CASSVGTGTQHF
TRBD2 TRBJ2-3 TRBV29-1 - TGCAGCGTTGATACGGGGACTAGCGGGGGTGGTACGCAGTATTTT CSVDTGTSGGGTQYF
- TRBJ1-2 TRBV19 - TGTGCCAGTAGGGCATCCGGAAACTATGGCTACACCTTC CASRASGNYGYTF
TRBD1 TRBJ2-2 TRBV6-5 - TGTGCCAGCAGTTCCATGACAGGGTATACCGGGGAGCTGTTTTTT CASSSMTGYTGELFF
- TRBJ2-2 TRBV7-3 - TGTGCCAGCAGCTTAACTCGGGGATCGGGCACCGGGGAGCTGTTTTTT CASSLTRGSGTGELFF
- TRBJ1-2 TRBV19 - TGTGCCAGCCGGGCAGGCGAAAACTATGGCTACACCTTC CASRAGENYGYTF
- TRBJ2-1 TRBV12-3/TRBV12-4 - TGTGCCAGCAGACCCGGGTTATACAATGAGCAGTTCTTC CASRPGLYNEQFF